This T cell receptor (beta chain) emerged from a study of blood T cells in healthy people across ages. Points from the study as a whole: The fall in TCR beta diversity per million T cells was roughly linear with age. Diversity figures based on one million T cells were deemed too low.

Primed by a sample-barcoded 5' primer and a J-beta primer mix, a second PCR proceeded for 7 to 11 cycles. TCRdb recomputed calls from the 5' RACE reads with MiXCR, one row per CDR3 protein. The sample includes around 700,000 distinct CDR3 sequences, approximately 25% of them seen just once. This clonotype was observed a few times. Its antigen is unknown. V was trimmed by 6 bases and J by 7 bases, leaving 19 bases between them. This CDR3 has 14 residues. The germline CDR1 and CDR2 sequences are SQVTM and ANQGSEA. Healthy Caucasian individuals from Russia aged roughly 6 to 90 were enrolled as donors. At least 5.5 micrograms of total RNA were extracted per sample. This same sample was also part of a study on T cells of mothers and their children.

The sample consisted of blood. J is TRBJ2-1 and V is TRBV29-1, with D perhaps matching TRBD1 or TRBD2 (5 bases each). This clonotype originated in a boy younger than 18 in good health. The CDR3 coding sequence is TGCAGCGTCGCCGGGGCAGGGAATGGGAATGAGCAGTTCTTC. Translation gives CSVAGAGNGNEQFF.